The rows below give T cell receptor beta chains drawn from one sample of a study of T cells in Graves' hyperthyroidism and ophthalmopathy. TCRdb called the multiplex PCR reads again in MiXCR, with one record for every CDR3 protein. The sample lists hundreds of thousands of distinct CDR3 sequences, about 38% occurring once. Sequenced input: blood. Receptor source: a young man with Graves' hyperthyroidism. CDR3s include the opening cysteine and the closing phenylalanine or tryptophan. The order of the fields is CDR3 DNA, CDR3 protein, D gene, clone size, V gene, J gene. A D gene is named only where the DNA matches it firmly. Only part of the rows carry a size: once, few, many, or a class if the clone is expanded.

cdr3_nt: TGTGCCAGCAGCTTTCTAGCAGTGAACACCGGGGAGCTGTTTTTT
cdr3_aa: CASSFLAVNTGELFF
d_call: -
clone_size: -
v_call: TRBV5-1
j_call: TRBJ2-2

cdr3_nt: TGCAGTGCTCCCGGAGCGAATCAGCCCCAGCATTTT
cdr3_aa: CSAPGANQPQHF
d_call: -
clone_size: many
v_call: TRBV20-1
j_call: TRBJ1-5

cdr3_nt: TGTGCCACCAGGGGGACTAACTATGGCTACACCTTC
cdr3_aa: CATRGTNYGYTF
d_call: TRBD1
clone_size: -
v_call: TRBV12-3/TRBV12-4
j_call: TRBJ1-2

cdr3_nt: TGTGCCAGCAGCTTGGTCGAGGTTGGCTACACCTTC
cdr3_aa: CASSLVEVGYTF
d_call: -
clone_size: many
v_call: TRBV5-6
j_call: TRBJ1-2

cdr3_nt: TGTGCCAGTAGTATCCAGGGGGCGCCGACCGGGGAGCTGTTTTTT
cdr3_aa: CASSIQGAPTGELFF
d_call: TRBD1
clone_size: many
v_call: TRBV19
j_call: TRBJ2-2

cdr3_nt: TGTGCCAGCAGCCAGCCGGACTACGAGCAGTACTTC
cdr3_aa: CASSQPDYEQYF
d_call: -
clone_size: -
v_call: TRBV4-1
j_call: TRBJ2-7

cdr3_nt: TGTGCCAGTAGTATAGGAGGGTCGGCGGAGACCCAGTACTTC
cdr3_aa: CASSIGGSAETQYF
d_call: -
clone_size: few
v_call: TRBV19
j_call: TRBJ2-5

cdr3_nt: TGCAGTGCTAGAGTCTCGAGACTAGCGGGAGATGAGACCCAGTACTTC
cdr3_aa: CSARVSRLAGDETQYF
d_call: TRBD2
clone_size: few
v_call: TRBV20-1
j_call: TRBJ2-5

cdr3_nt: TGTGCCAGCAGCTTGTTTGGGACCGCAGAAACTAATGAAGAACTGTTTTTT
cdr3_aa: CASSLFGTAETNEELFF
d_call: -
clone_size: -
v_call: TRBV7-3
j_call: TRBJ1-4

cdr3_nt: TGTGCCACCAGGATACAGGGGCTCACAGATACGCAGTATTTT
cdr3_aa: CATRIQGLTDTQYF
d_call: TRBD1
clone_size: -
v_call: TRBV15
j_call: TRBJ2-3

cdr3_nt: TGCACCAGCAGCTTGGTAGCTGCCAACACCGGGGAGCTGTTTTTT
cdr3_aa: CTSSLVAANTGELFF
d_call: -
clone_size: once
v_call: TRBV5-1
j_call: TRBJ2-2

cdr3_nt: TGTGCCAGCAGTGCGACAGGGTCGGATCAGCCCCAGCATTTT
cdr3_aa: CASSATGSDQPQHF
d_call: TRBD1
clone_size: -
v_call: TRBV25-1
j_call: TRBJ1-5

cdr3_nt: TGCAGTGCTAGAGGGACAGTCTATGGCTACACCTTC
cdr3_aa: CSARGTVYGYTF
d_call: -
clone_size: once
v_call: TRBV20-1
j_call: TRBJ1-2

cdr3_nt: TGTGCCAGCGGTGAATGGGGGCGGGGCATGAACACTGAAGCTTTCTTT
cdr3_aa: CASGEWGRGMNTEAFF
d_call: -
clone_size: once
v_call: TRBV25-1
j_call: TRBJ1-1

cdr3_nt: TGCAGCGTTAGGACAGTCTATGGCTACACCTTC
cdr3_aa: CSVRTVYGYTF
d_call: -
clone_size: many
v_call: TRBV29-1
j_call: TRBJ1-2

cdr3_nt: TGCAGTGCTAGTTCTCGGGGGGCAGGCGAGCAGTACTTC
cdr3_aa: CSASSRGAGEQYF
d_call: -
clone_size: -
v_call: TRBV20-1
j_call: TRBJ2-7

cdr3_nt: TGTGCCAGCAGACACCCGGGACAGGGTTCAGGCGGCTACACCTTC
cdr3_aa: CASRHPGQGSGGYTF
d_call: TRBD1
clone_size: -
v_call: TRBV12-3/TRBV12-4
j_call: TRBJ1-2

cdr3_nt: TGTGCCAGCAGCTTGGACACCGGGAGGCCGAACACTGAAGCTTTCTTT
cdr3_aa: CASSLDTGRPNTEAFF
d_call: -
clone_size: -
v_call: TRBV7-9
j_call: TRBJ1-1

cdr3_nt: TGTGCCAGCAGATCCGGGGACAGGGGTTCACCCCTCCACTTT
cdr3_aa: CASRSGDRGSPLHF
d_call: TRBD1
clone_size: -
v_call: TRBV27
j_call: TRBJ1-6

cdr3_nt: TGTGCCACCAGCAGAACTTATCAAGTCCACGAGCAGTACTTC
cdr3_aa: CATSRTYQVHEQYF
d_call: -
clone_size: -
v_call: TRBV15
j_call: TRBJ2-7

cdr3_nt: TGTGCCAGTGCTCTGGGGGCCGGGGGGGGCCAGTACTTC
cdr3_aa: CASALGAGGGQYF
d_call: TRBD2
clone_size: -
v_call: TRBV19
j_call: TRBJ2-5

cdr3_nt: TGTGCCAGTAGTATTTTGGGGACCCTGGCCGCTTTCTTT
cdr3_aa: CASSILGTLAAFF
d_call: -
clone_size: -
v_call: TRBV19
j_call: TRBJ1-1

cdr3_nt: TGCAGTGCTTCGACTCGATTGGGCAATCAGCCCCAGCATTTT
cdr3_aa: CSASTRLGNQPQHF
d_call: -
clone_size: many
v_call: TRBV20-1
j_call: TRBJ1-5

cdr3_nt: TGTGCCAGCAGTTTATCGGTAGGGTTGTACGAGCAGTACTTC
cdr3_aa: CASSLSVGLYEQYF
d_call: -
clone_size: -
v_call: TRBV6-5
j_call: TRBJ2-7

cdr3_nt: TGTGCCAGCAGTATTGGGACAGGGAGGTGGAGACAGACCCAGTACTTC
cdr3_aa: CASSIGTGRWRQTQYF
d_call: TRBD1
clone_size: -
v_call: TRBV10-1
j_call: TRBJ2-5

cdr3_nt: TGTGCCAGCACCAACCTCAGGGGAAAGGAAAAACTGTTTTTT
cdr3_aa: CASTNLRGKEKLFF
d_call: -
clone_size: -
v_call: TRBV12-3/TRBV12-4
j_call: TRBJ1-4

cdr3_nt: TGCGCCAGCGGCTCGGGGCAGGGGGCGGACTATGGCTACACCTTC
cdr3_aa: CASGSGQGADYGYTF
d_call: TRBD1
clone_size: -
v_call: TRBV5-1
j_call: TRBJ1-2

cdr3_nt: TGTGCCAGCAGCGTTACGGGTCCGGAGACCCAGTACTTC
cdr3_aa: CASSVTGPETQYF
d_call: -
clone_size: -
v_call: TRBV9
j_call: TRBJ2-5

cdr3_nt: TGCAGTGCTCAGGACGGGACGGGGAACACTGAAGCTTTCTTT
cdr3_aa: CSAQDGTGNTEAFF
d_call: -
clone_size: few
v_call: TRBV20-1
j_call: TRBJ1-1

cdr3_nt: TGTGCCAGCAGCGTCGACAGCCAGGGCAATCAGCCCCAGCATTTT
cdr3_aa: CASSVDSQGNQPQHF
d_call: -
clone_size: many
v_call: TRBV6-4
j_call: TRBJ1-5

cdr3_nt: TGCGCCAGCAGCCAGTTCCAGGGGAGGGCTTTCTTT
cdr3_aa: CASSQFQGRAFF
d_call: -
clone_size: -
v_call: TRBV4-1
j_call: TRBJ1-1

cdr3_nt: TGTGCCATCAACGGGGATCCGGGACAGGGCAACAGCGAGCAGTACTTC
cdr3_aa: CAINGDPGQGNSEQYF
d_call: TRBD1
clone_size: many
v_call: TRBV10-3
j_call: TRBJ2-7

cdr3_nt: TGTGCCAGCAGCTTAGGTCCCTTAATCTCCTACGAGCAGTACTTC
cdr3_aa: CASSLGPLISYEQYF
d_call: -
clone_size: many
v_call: TRBV7-2
j_call: TRBJ2-7

cdr3_nt: TGCAGCGTTGAAACAGCCCAGGGGAACACTGAAGCTTTCTTT
cdr3_aa: CSVETAQGNTEAFF
d_call: -
clone_size: many
v_call: TRBV29-1
j_call: TRBJ1-1

cdr3_nt: TGTGCCAGCAGTTTACGGCCAGGGGTCGAGGTCAAAGAGACCCAGTACTTC
cdr3_aa: CASSLRPGVEVKETQYF
d_call: -
clone_size: -
v_call: TRBV12-3/TRBV12-4
j_call: TRBJ2-5

cdr3_nt: TGCAGCGTGATGGGACTCCAGGCAGATACGCAGTATTTT
cdr3_aa: CSVMGLQADTQYF
d_call: -
clone_size: few
v_call: TRBV29-1
j_call: TRBJ2-3

cdr3_nt: TGTGCCACCGGGGACAGGGCGGGGTGGCAGCCCCAGCATTTT
cdr3_aa: CATGDRAGWQPQHF
d_call: TRBD1
clone_size: many
v_call: TRBV19
j_call: TRBJ1-5